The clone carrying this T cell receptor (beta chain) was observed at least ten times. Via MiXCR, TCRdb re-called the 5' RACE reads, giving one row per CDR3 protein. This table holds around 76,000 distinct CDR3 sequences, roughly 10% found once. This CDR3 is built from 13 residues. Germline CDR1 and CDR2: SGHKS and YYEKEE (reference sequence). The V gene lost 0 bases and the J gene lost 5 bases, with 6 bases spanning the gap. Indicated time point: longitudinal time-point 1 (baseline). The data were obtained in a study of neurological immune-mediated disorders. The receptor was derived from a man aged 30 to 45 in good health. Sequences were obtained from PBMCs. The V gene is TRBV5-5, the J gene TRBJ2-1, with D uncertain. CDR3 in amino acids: CASSLGPDNEQFF. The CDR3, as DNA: TGTGCCAGCAGCTTGGGTCCAGACAATGAGCAGTTCTTC.